This TCR beta chain came from a study of blood T cell repertoires in COVID-19. Repertoires were generated with immunoSEQ multiplex PCR, while TCRdb's copy carries only in-frame clones and drops some. The sample has approximately 260,000 clones, approximately 89% seen once. Residents of 24 US areas, aged about 18 to 95 years, made up the participants. Participant reports of clinical history set cohort assignment. Two negative PCRs, clearance, or symptom resolution characterized the recovered Cohort 3 donors. CDR1 is SEHNR, CDR2 FQNEAQ, per germline (reference sequence). Trimming left V 6 bases short and J 6 bases short, with 18 bases between. There are 15 residues in the CDR3.

This chain uses TRBV7-9 with TRBJ2-1, with D uncertain. Sequencing was done on a sample of PBMCs or T cells enriched from blood (not recorded which). This clonotype was sampled from an older woman who had recovered from COVID-19. In DNA, the CDR3 is TGTGCCAGCAGAGGTTACGCCCAGGTCGCCAATGAGCAGTTCTTC. It codes for CASRGYAQVANEQFF.